A single sample gave rise to the 7 T cell receptor beta chains below, sequenced in a study of CD8+ T cells in alopecia areata. The treatment is: oral pan-JAK inhibitor, 5-10 mg twice daily. RNA was isolated and reverse transcribed to cDNA, the sequencing template. TCRdb keeps only in-frame clones here, not all; method: immunoSEQ multiplex PCR. This sample has roughly 210,000 clones, with less than 50% found just once. The sample was CD4+ T cells sorted from blood, taken at roughly week 36, from a patient treated with tofacitinib. The source of these receptors is a human donor with alopecia areata.

The chain has TRBV30 and TRBJ2-7, with a tentative D call TRBD1 (6 bases). Germline CDR1 reads GTSNPN; CDR2 reads SVGIG (reference sequence). The CDR3 consists of 13 residues. Between the trimmed V and J ends, which lost 4 bases and 2 bases, there was a span of 12 bases. CDR3 coding DNA: TGTGCCTGGACAGGGGACCCAACCTACGAGCAGTACTTC. This gives the protein CAWTGDPTYEQYF.

The chain has TRBV29-1 and TRBJ2-7; 10 positions match TRBD2. CDR3 size: 11 residues. CDR1 and CDR2 from the germline V gene are SQVTM and ANQGSEA. Trimming cost V 7 bases and J 7 bases; bases outside gene matches: 4. CDR3 sequence reads: CSASLAGEQYF. The CDR3 DNA sequence: TGCAGCGCCTCACTAGCGGGGGAGCAGTACTTC.

This clone was found a few times. The gene calls are TRBV5-1 and TRBJ2-5, with 12 bases matching TRBD1. This CDR3 comprises 15 residues. The J segment lost 4 bases and the V segment lost 4 bases, leaving 5 bases of the junction unmatched. Per the germline V gene, CDR1 is SGHRS and CDR2 is YFSETQ. CDR3: CASSKGQGAGETQYF. The DNA of the CDR3 is TGCGCCAGCAGCAAGGGACAGGGGGCTGGAGAGACCCAGTACTTC. Full variable domain (missing parts from reference TRBV5-1 and TRBJ2-5): KAGVTQTPRYLIKTRGQQVTLSCSPISGHRSVSWYQQTPGQGLQFLFEYFSETQRNKGNFPGRFSGRQFSNSRSEMNVSTLELGDSALYLCASSKGQGAGETQYFGPGTRLLVL.

This sequence joins TRBV28 and TRBJ2-7; D possibly corresponds to TRBD2 (6 bases). In germline, CDR1 is MDHEN, CDR2 SYDVKM. The CDR3 totals 11 residues. The ends were cut back, 8 bases at V and 12 bases at J, with 17 bases in the middle. CDR3 bases: TGTGCCAGCGGTGACCCGGGACTCTGGTACTTC. Encoded protein: CASGDPGLWYF.

This clone was seen only a few times. The chain couples TRBV29-1 to TRBJ2-2; 8 bases agree with TRBD1. Germline V gives CDR1 SQVTM, CDR2 ANQGSEA. This CDR3 has 15 amino acids. V lost 7 bases and J lost 2; bases outside the gene matches: 9. The CDR3 is CSADRGDRNTGELFF. CDR3 nucleotide sequence: TGCAGCGCCGACAGGGGTGACCGTAACACCGGGGAGCTGTTTTTT.

J is TRBJ1-1 and V is TRBV9; 8 bases map to TRBD1. CDR1 is SGDLS and CDR2 is YYNGEE in the germline V gene. CDR3 length: 16 amino acids. With 0 bases clipped from V and 7 bases from J, the junction kept 11 bases outside the gene matches. CDR3 loop: CASSVVGGGQGGEAFF. The CDR3 bases are TGTGCCAGCAGCGTAGTCGGGGGCGGACAGGGCGGTGAAGCTTTCTTT.

The chain joins TRBV5-1 to TRBJ2-1; D perhaps matches TRBD2 (5 bases). Germline CDR1 and CDR2: SGHRS and YFSETQ. V was cut by 4 bases and J by 4 bases, with 12 bases left in between. The CDR3 consists of 14 residues. The CDR3 bases are TGCGCCAGCAGCGACGGGGAGCCTTACAATGAGCAGTTCTTC. Amino acid sequence: CASSDGEPYNEQFF.